This T cell receptor beta chain was identified during a study of T cells in tuberculosis. The overall study: CD1B tetramers identified T cells specific for mycobacterial lipid GMM. In South Africa, adults with active tuberculosis were compared with IGRA-negative and latently infected IGRA-positive adolescents. Study conclusions and caveats: Active tuberculosis TCR-alpha repertoires lay closer to GMM-specific TCRs than IGRA-negative controls, suggesting clonal expansion.

Unsorted cryopreserved PBMC were sequenced, averaging approximately 100,000 T cells per clinical donor. The V segment lost 1 base and the J segment 1 base; nucleotides outside the gene matches: 13. Germline V gives CDR1 LNHNV, CDR2 YYDKDF (reference sequence). This CDR3 has 18 amino acids. Clones were sequenced by immunoSEQ multiplex PCR, and TCRdb holds only the in-frame ones, with some missing. The data contain tens of thousands of clones, about 96% of them singletons. Details on this clone: Its antigen is still unknown.

The sample comprised PBMCs. The receptor's source is a donor aged 5-35 years with latent tuberculosis or without tuberculosis infection. This sequence joins TRBV15 and TRBJ2-7; TRBD2 matches at 7 bases. CDR3 sequence: CATSRVLPFAGVSYEQYF. The CDR3 DNA is TGTGCCACCAGCAGAGTCCTCCCTTTCGCGGGAGTTTCCTACGAGCAGTACTTC.